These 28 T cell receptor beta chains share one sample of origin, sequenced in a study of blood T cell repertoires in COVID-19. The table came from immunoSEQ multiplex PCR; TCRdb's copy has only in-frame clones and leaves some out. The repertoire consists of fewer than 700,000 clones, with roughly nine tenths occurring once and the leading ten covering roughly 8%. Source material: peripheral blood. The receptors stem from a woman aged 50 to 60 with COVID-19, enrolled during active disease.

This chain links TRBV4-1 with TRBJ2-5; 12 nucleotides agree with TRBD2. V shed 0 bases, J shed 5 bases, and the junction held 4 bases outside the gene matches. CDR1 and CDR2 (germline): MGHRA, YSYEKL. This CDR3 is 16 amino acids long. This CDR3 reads CASSQDRLAGEETQYF. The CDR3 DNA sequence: TGCGCCAGCAGCCAAGATAGACTAGCGGGGGAGGAGACCCAGTACTTC.

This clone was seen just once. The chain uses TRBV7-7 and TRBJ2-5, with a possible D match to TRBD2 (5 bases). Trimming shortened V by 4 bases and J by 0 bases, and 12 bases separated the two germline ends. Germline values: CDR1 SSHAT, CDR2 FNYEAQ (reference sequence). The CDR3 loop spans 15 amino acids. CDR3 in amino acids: CASSSSRGYQETQYF. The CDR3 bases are TGTGCCAGCAGCTCATCTCGAGGGTACCAAGAGACCCAGTACTTC.

The CDR3 here is CASSLGWHRATASTDTQYF. Here the CDR3 DNA reads TGTGCCAGCAGTTTGGGGTGGCACAGGGCAACTGCTAGCACAGATACGCAGTATTTT. The chain has TRBV27 and TRBJ2-3; D is perhaps TRBD1 (6 bases). The CDR3 sequence is 19 residues long. Germline V gene lookup returns CDR1 MNHEY and CDR2 SMNVEV (reference sequence). Trimming took off 3 bases at V and 0 bases at J, with 22 bases between the two ends.

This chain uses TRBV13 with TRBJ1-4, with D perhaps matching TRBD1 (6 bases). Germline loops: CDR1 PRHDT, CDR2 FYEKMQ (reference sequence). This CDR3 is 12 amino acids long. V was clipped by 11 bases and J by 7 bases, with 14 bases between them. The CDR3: CASGRGAEKLFF. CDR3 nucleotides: TGTGCCTCAGGGCGGGGGGCTGAAAAACTGTTTTTT.

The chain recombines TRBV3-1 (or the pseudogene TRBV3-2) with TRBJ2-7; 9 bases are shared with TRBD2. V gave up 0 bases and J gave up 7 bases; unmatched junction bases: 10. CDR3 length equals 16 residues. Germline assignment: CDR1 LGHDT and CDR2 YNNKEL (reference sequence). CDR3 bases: TGTGCCAGCAGCCAAGATTACCGCGGGGGGGCGTTGGAGCAGTACTTC. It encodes CASSQDYRGGALEQYF.

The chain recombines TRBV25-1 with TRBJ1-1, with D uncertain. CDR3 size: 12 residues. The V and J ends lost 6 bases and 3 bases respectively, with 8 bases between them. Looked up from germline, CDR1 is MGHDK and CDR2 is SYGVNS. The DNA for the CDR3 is TGTGCCAGCAGGGGCCCCTACACTGAAGCTTTCTTT. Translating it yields CASRGPYTEAFF.

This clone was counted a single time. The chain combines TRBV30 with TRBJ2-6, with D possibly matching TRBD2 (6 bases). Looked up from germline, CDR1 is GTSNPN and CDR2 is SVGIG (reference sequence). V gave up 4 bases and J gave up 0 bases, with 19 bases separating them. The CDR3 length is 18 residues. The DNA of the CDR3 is TGTGCCTGGACCCCAGGGCGGGTGGGGGGCTCTGGGGCCAACGTCCTGACTTTC. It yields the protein CAWTPGRVGGSGANVLTF.

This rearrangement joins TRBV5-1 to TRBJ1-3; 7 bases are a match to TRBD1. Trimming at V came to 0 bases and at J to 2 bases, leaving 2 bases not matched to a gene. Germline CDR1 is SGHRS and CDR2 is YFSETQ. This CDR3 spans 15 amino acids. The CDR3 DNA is TGCGCCAGCAGCTTGGGCAGGGGGGCTGGAAACACCATATATTTT. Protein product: CASSLGRGAGNTIYF.

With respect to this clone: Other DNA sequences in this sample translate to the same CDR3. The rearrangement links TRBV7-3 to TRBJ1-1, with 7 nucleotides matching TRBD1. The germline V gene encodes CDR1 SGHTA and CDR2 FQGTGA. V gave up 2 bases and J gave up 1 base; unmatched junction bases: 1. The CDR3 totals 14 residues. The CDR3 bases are TGTGCCAGCAGCTTAGGACAGGCGAACACTGAAGCTTTCTTT. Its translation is CASSLGQANTEAFF.

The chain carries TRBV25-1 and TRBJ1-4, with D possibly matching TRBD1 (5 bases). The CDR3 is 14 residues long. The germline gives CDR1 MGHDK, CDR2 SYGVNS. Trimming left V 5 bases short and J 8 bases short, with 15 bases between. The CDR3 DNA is TGTGCCAGCAGTACCCCGGGGGGAAAGGAAAAACTGTTTTTT. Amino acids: CASSTPGGKEKLFF.

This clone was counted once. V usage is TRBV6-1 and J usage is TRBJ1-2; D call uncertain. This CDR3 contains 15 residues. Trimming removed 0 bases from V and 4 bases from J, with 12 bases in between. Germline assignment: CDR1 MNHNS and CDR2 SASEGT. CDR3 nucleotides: TGTGCCAGCAGTGAAGCGAAAGGCCAGGCCTATGGCTACACCTTC. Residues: CASSEAKGQAYGYTF.

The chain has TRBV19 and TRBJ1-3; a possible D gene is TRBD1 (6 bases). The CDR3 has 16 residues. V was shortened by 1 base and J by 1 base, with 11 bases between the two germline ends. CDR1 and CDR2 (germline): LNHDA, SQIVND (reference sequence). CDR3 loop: CASSIVAGESGNTIYF. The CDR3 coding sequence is TGTGCCAGTAGTATAGTCGCAGGGGAGTCTGGAAACACCATATATTTT.

The CDR3 DNA reads as TGCGCCAGCAGCTTGGGTGCGTGGTACGAGCAGTACTTC. Translating gives CASSLGAWYEQYF. The chain employs TRBV5-1 and TRBJ2-7; D remains ambiguous. CDR3 length: 13 residues. V was cut by 0 bases and J by 4 bases, with 8 bases left in between. The germline CDR1 and CDR2 sequences are SGHRS and YFSETQ.

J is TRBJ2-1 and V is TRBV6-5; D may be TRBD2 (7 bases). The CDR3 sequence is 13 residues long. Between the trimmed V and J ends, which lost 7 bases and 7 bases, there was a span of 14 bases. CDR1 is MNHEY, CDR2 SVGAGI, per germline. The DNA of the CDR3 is TGTGCCAGCACAAGAGAGGGGGGGAATGAGCAGTTCTTC. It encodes CASTREGGNEQFF.

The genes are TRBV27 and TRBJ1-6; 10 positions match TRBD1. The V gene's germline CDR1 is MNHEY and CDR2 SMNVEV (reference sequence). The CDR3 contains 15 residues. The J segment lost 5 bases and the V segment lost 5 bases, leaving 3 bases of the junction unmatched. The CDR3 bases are TGTGCCAGCAGTGCCGGGACAGGGGATAATTCACCCCTCCACTTT. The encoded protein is CASSAGTGDNSPLHF.

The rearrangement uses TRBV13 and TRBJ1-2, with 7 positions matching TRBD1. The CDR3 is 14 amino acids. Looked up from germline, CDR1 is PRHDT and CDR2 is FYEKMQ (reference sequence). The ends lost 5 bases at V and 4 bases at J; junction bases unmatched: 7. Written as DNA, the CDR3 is TGTGCCAGCAGCCGACAGGGATTGGCCTATGGCTACACCTTC. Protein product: CASSRQGLAYGYTF. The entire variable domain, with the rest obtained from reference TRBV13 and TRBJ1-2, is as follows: AAGVIQSPRHLIKEKRETATLKCYPIPRHDTVYWYQQGPGQDPQFLISFYEKMQSDKGSIPDRFSAQQFSDYHSELNMSSLELGDSALYFCASSRQGLAYGYTFGSGTRLTVV.

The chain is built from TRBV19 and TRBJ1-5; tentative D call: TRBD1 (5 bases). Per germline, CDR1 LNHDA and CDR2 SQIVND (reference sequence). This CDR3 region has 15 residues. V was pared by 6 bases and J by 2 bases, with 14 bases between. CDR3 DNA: TGTGCCAGTAGGCGAATCAGGGAGGGCAATCAGCCCCAGCATTTT. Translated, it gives CASRRIREGNQPQHF.

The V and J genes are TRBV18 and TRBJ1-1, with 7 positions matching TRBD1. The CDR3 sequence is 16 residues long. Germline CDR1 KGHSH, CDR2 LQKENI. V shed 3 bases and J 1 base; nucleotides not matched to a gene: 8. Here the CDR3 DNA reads TGTGCCAGCTCACCCGACAGGGTAATGGCGAACACTGAAGCTTTCTTT. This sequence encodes CASSPDRVMANTEAFF.

The CDR3 DNA sequence: TGTGCCAGCAAACTAGCGGGGGGGCGGGATACGCAGTATTTT. Encoded protein: CASKLAGGRDTQYF. The chain recombines TRBV2 with TRBJ2-3; 13 positions agree with TRBD2. The CDR3 runs to 14 residues. Trimming at V came to 7 bases and at J to 6 bases, leaving 4 bases not matched to a gene. CDR1 is SNHLY and CDR2 is FYNNEI in the germline V gene.

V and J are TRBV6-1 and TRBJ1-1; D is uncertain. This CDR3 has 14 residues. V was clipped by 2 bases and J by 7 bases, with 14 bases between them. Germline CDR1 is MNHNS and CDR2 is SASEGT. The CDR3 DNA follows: TGTGCCAGCAGTGAACTGAGGGTTTTAAGTGAAGCTTTCTTT. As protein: CASSELRVLSEAFF.

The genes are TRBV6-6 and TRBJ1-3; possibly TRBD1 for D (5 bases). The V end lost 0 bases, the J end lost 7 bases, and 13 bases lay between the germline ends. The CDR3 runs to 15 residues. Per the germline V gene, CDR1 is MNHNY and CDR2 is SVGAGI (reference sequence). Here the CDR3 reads CASSYSAGQGNTIYF. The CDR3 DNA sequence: TGTGCCAGCAGTTACTCGGCGGGGCAGGGTAACACCATATATTTT.

The CDR3 DNA is TGTGCCAGCTCACCAGCTATTAATCAGCCCCAGCATTTT. Protein: CASSPAINQPQHF. The genes are TRBV18 and TRBJ1-5; the D is unclear. The CDR3 runs 13 residues. V gave up 2 bases and J gave up 4 bases, with 6 bases separating them. The germline V gene has CDR1 KGHSH and CDR2 LQKENI.

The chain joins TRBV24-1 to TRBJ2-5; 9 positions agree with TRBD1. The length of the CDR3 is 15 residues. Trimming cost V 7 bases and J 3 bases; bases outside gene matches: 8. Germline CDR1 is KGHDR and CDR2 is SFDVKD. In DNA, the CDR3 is TGTGCCACCAGCTCCACCCGGACAGGGGAAGAGACCCAGTACTTC. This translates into CATSSTRTGEETQYF.

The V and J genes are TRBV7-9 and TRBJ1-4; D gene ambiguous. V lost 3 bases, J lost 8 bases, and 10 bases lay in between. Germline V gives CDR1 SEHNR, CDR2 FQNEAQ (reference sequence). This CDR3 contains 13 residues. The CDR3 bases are TGTGCCAGCAGCTTGCGGGTACAGGAAAAACTGTTTTTT. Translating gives CASSLRVQEKLFF.

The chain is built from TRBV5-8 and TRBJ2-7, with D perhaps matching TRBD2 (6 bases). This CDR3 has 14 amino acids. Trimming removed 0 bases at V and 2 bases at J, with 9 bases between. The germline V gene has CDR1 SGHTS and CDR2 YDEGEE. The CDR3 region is CASSLEAGTYEQYF. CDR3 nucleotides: TGTGCCAGCAGCTTGGAGGCGGGGACCTACGAGCAGTACTTC.

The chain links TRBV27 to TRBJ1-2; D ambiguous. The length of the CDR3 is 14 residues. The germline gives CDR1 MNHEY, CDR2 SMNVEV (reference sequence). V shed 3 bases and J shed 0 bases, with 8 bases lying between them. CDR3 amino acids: CASSFAGANYGYTF. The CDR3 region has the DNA TGTGCCAGCAGTTTCGCGGGAGCTAACTATGGCTACACCTTC.

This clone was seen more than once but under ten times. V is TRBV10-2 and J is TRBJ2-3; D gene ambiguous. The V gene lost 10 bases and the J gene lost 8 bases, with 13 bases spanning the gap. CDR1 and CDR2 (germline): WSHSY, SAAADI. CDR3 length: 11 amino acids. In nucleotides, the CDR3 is TGCGCCACAAATAGTCTTAGTACGCAGTATTTT. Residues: CATNSLSTQYF.

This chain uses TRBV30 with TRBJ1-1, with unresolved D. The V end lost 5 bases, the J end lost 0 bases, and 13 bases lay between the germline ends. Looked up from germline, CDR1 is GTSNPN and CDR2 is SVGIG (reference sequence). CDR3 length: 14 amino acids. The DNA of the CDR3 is TGTGCCTGGGGCGACATGGTGATGAACACTGAAGCTTTCTTT. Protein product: CAWGDMVMNTEAFF.